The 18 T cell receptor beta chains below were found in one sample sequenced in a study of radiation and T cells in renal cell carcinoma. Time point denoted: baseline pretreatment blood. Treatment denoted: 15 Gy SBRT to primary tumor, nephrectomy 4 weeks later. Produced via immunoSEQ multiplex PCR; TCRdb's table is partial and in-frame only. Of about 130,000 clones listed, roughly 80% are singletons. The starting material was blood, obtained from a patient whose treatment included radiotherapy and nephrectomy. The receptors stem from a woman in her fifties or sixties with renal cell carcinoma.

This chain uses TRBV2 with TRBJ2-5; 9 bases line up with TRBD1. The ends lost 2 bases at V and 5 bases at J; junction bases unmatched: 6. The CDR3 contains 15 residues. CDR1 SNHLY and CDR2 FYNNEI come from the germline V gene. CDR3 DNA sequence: TGTGCCAGCAGTGAATCCGGGACAGGGAGGGAGACCCAGTACTTC. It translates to CASSESGTGRETQYF.

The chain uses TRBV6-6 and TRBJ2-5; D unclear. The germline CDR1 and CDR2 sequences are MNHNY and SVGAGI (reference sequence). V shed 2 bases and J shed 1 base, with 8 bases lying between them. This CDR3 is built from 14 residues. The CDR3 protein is CASSYQGPQETQYF. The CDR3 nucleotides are TGTGCCAGCAGTTACCAAGGCCCCCAAGAGACCCAGTACTTC.

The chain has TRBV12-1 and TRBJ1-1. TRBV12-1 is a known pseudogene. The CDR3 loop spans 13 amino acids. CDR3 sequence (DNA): TGTGCCAGCAGCTTTTGGGGGCTTCGGGAGGCTTTCTTT. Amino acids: CASSFWGLREAFF.

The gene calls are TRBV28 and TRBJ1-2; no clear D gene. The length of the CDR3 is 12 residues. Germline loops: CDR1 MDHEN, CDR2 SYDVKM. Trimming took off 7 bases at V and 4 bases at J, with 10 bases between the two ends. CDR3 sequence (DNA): TGTGCCAGCAACGGTTCCGGCTATGGCTACACCTTC. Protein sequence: CASNGSGYGYTF.

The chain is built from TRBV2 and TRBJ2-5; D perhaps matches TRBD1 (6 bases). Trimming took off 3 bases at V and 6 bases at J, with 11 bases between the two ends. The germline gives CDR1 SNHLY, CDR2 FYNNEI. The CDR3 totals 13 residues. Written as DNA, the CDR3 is TGTGCCAGCAGTGATGGGGGCTGGAAGACCCAGTACTTC. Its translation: CASSDGGWKTQYF.

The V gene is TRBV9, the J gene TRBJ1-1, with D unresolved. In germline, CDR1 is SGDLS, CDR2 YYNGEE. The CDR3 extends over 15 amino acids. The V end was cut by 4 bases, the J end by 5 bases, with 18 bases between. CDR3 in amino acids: CASSLIGLGGTEAFF. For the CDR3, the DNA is TGTGCCAGCAGCCTAATTGGGCTCGGAGGAACTGAAGCTTTCTTT.

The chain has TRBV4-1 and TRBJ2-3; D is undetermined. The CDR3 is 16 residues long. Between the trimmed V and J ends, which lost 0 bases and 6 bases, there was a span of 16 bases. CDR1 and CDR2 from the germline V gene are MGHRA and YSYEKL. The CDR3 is CASSQELGLLVDTQYF. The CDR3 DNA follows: TGCGCCAGCAGCCAAGAATTAGGGCTCCTAGTGGATACGCAGTATTTT.

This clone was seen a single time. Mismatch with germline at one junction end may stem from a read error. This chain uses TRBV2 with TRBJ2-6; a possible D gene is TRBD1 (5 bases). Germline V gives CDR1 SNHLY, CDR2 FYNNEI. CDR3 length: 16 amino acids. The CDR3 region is CASSETVFSGANVLAF. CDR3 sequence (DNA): TGTGCCAGCAGTGAAACGGTGTTCTCTGGGGCCAACGTCCTGGCTTTC.

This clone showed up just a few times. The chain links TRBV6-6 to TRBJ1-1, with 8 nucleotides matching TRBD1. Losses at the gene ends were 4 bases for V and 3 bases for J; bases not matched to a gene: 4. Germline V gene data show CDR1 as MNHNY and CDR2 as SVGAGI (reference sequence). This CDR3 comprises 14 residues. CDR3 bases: TGTGCCAGCAGTTCCGACAGGGGATACACTGAAGCTTTCTTT. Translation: CASSSDRGYTEAFF.

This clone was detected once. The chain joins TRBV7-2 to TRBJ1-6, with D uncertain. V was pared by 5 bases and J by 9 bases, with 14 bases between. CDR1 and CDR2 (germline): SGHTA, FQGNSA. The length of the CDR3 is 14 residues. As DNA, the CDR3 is TGTGCCAGCAGCCCCCCAGACTGGGCTTCACCCCTCCACTTT. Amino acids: CASSPPDWASPLHF.

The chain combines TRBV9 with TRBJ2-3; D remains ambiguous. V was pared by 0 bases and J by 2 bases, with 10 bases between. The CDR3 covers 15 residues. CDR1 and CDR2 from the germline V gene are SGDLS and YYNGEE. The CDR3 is CASSVGSNPTDTQYF. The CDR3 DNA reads TGTGCCAGCAGCGTAGGCAGCAATCCCACAGATACGCAGTATTTT.

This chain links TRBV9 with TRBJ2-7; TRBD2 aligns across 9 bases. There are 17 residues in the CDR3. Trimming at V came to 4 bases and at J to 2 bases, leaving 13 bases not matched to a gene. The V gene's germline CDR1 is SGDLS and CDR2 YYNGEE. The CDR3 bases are TGTGCCAGCAGCCTTCGTCCCGAAAGCGGGGGGCCCTACGAGCAGTACTTC. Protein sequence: CASSLRPESGGPYEQYF. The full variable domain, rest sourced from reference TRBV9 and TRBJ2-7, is DSGVTQTPKHLITATGQRVTLRCSPRSGDLSVYWYQQSLDQGLQFLIQYYNGEERAKGNILERFSAQQFPDLHSELNLSSLELGDSALYFCASSLRPESGGPYEQYFGPGTRLTVT.

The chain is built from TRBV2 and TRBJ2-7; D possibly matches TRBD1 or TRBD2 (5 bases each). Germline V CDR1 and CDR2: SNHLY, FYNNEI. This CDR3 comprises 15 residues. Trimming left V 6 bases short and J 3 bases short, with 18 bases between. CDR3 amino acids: CASRGLTGRSYEQYF. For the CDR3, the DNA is TGTGCCAGCAGGGGGCTAACGGGACGGAGCTACGAGCAGTACTTC.

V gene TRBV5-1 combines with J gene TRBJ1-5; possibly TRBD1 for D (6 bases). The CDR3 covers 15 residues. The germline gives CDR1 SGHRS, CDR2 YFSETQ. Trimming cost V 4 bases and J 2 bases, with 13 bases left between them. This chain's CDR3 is CASSPGGSGNQPQHF. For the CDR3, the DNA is TGCGCCAGCAGCCCGGGGGGCAGCGGCAATCAGCCCCAGCATTTT.

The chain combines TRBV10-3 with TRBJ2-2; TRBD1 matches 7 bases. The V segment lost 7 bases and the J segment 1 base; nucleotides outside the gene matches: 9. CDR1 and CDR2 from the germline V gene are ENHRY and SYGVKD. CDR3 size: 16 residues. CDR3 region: CAIKETGTENTGELFF. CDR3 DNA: TGTGCCATCAAGGAGACCGGGACAGAGAACACCGGGGAGCTGTTTTTT.

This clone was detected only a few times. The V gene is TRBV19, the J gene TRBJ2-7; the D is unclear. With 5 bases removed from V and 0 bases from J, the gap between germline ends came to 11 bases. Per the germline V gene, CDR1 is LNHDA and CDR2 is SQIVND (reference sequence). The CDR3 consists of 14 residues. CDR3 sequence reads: CASSPQTSSYEQYF. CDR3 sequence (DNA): TGTGCCAGTAGTCCCCAGACATCCTCCTACGAGCAGTACTTC.

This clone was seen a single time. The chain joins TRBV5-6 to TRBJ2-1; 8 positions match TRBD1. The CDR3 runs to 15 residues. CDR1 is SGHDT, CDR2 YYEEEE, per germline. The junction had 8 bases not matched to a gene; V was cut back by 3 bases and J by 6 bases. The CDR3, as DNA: TGTGCCAGCAGCTCCACGGCAGGGGGCCTCAATGAGCAGTTCTTC. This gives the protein CASSSTAGGLNEQFF.

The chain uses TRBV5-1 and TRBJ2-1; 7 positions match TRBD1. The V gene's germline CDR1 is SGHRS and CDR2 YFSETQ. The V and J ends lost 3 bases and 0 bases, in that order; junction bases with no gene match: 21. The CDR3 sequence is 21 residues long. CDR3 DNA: TGCGCCAGCAGCTCGATTACCCCGGGACAGCCTAGGATTAGCTCCTACAATGAGCAGTTCTTC. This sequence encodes CASSSITPGQPRISSYNEQFF. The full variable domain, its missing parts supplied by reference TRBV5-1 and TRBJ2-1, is KAGVTQTPRYLIKTRGQQVTLSCSPISGHRSVSWYQQTPGQGLQFLFEYFSETQRNKGNFPGRFSGRQFSNSRSEMNVSTLELGDSALYLCASSSITPGQPRISSYNEQFFGPGTRLTVL.